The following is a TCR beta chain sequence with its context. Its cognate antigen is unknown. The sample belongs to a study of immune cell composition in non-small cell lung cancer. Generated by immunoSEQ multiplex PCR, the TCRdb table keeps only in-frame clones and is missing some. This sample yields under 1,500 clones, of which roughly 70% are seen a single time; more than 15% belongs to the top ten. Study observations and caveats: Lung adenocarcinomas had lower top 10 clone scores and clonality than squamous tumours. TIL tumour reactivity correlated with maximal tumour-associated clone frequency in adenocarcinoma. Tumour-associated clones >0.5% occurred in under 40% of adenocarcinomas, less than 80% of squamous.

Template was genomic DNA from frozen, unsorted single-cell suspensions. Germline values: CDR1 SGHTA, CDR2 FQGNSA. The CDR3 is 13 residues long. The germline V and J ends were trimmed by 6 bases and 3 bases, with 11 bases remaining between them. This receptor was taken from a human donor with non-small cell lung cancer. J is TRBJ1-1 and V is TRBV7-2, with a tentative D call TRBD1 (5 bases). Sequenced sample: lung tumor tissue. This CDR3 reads CASRIQVDTEAFF. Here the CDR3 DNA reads TGTGCCAGCAGAATACAGGTGGACACTGAAGCTTTCTTT.